The 22 T cell receptor beta chains below were found in one sample sequenced in a study of blood T cell repertoires in COVID-19. The method was immunoSEQ multiplex PCR; TCRdb's version includes in-frame clones alone and lacks a portion of them. The data hold around 340,000 clones, with 65% to 90% observed a single time. Sequencing used PBMCs or T cells enriched from blood (not recorded which). These TCRs come from a woman aged 40 to 49 with acute COVID-19.

A few counts support this clone. This chain links TRBV5-6 with TRBJ1-2; perhaps TRBD1 as D (5 bases). CDR1 is SGHDT and CDR2 is YYEEEE in the germline V gene. V was clipped by 4 bases and J by 3 bases, with 16 bases between them. The CDR3 sequence is 15 residues long. The CDR3 loop is CASSPDWGADYGYTF. In nucleotides, the CDR3 is TGTGCCAGCAGCCCAGATTGGGGCGCAGACTATGGCTACACCTTC.

V and J are TRBV5-1 and TRBJ2-2; maybe TRBD1 (6 bases). Deletions cut 2 bases from V and 7 bases from J, with 12 bases between. This CDR3 is 14 amino acids long. Germline V lookup: CDR1 SGHRS, CDR2 YFSETQ. The CDR3 sequence is CASSLTDSSGELFF. CDR3 nucleotide sequence: TGCGCCAGCAGCTTAACGGACAGTAGCGGGGAGCTGTTTTTT.

This clone has only one observation. V and J are TRBV10-3 and TRBJ1-2; D might be TRBD1 (5 bases). Germline V gives CDR1 ENHRY, CDR2 SYGVKD. V was pared by 2 bases and J by 7 bases, with 11 bases between. The CDR3 length is 13 residues. For the CDR3, the DNA is TGTGCCATCAGTGAGGGACACCAAGGTGGCTACACCTTC. Translated: CAISEGHQGGYTF.

The genes are TRBV9 and TRBJ2-3; D is unclear. The CDR3 runs 12 residues. V lost 4 bases and J 6 bases, leaving 9 bases between the germline ends. Germline V gene lookup returns CDR1 SGDLS and CDR2 YYNGEE. The CDR3 DNA reads as TGTGCCAGCAGCCAGGCCCCCGATACGCAGTATTTT. It yields the protein CASSQAPDTQYF. Together with reference TRBV9 and TRBJ2-3, the CDR3 gives the full variable domain: DSGVTQTPKHLITATGQRVTLRCSPRSGDLSVYWYQQSLDQGLQFLIQYYNGEERAKGNILERFSAQQFPDLHSELNLSSLELGDSALYFCASSQAPDTQYFGPGTRLTVL.

The genes are TRBV7-2 and TRBJ2-7; 8 bases align to TRBD2. CDR3 length equals 14 residues. V was pared by 5 bases and J by 2 bases, with 5 bases of the junction left unmatched. Germline V lookup: CDR1 SGHTA, CDR2 FQGNSA. The CDR3 nucleotides read TGTGCCAGCAGCAATAGCGGGGCGGCCTACGAGCAGTACTTC. It codes for CASSNSGAAYEQYF.

The rearrangement links TRBV18 to TRBJ1-4; 8 bases agree with TRBD1. After removal of 1 base from V and 7 bases from J, the junction contained 5 bases not matched to a gene. The CDR3 contains 15 residues. In germline, CDR1 is KGHSH, CDR2 LQKENI. CDR3 coding DNA: TGTGCCAGCTCACCACAGACAGGGGTATCTGAAAAACTGTTTTTT. It translates to CASSPQTGVSEKLFF.

The chain employs TRBV6-1 and TRBJ2-7; 10 bases fit TRBD1. Germline trimming cut 2 bases from V and 2 bases from J; bases unmatched to any gene: 6. The CDR3 length is 16 residues. Germline CDR1 reads MNHNS; CDR2 reads SASEGT. The DNA of the CDR3 is TGTGCCAGCAGTGAAACCAGGACAGGGGGGACCTACGAGCAGTACTTC. Its translation is CASSETRTGGTYEQYF.

This rearrangement joins TRBV27 to TRBJ2-3, with TRBD2 matching 7 bases. The CDR3 totals 14 residues. Germline CDR1 MNHEY, CDR2 SMNVEV (reference sequence). Trimming at V came to 6 bases and at J to 1 base, leaving 4 bases not matched to a gene. The chain's CDR3 is CASRHSGGTDTQYF. The DNA for the CDR3 is TGTGCCAGCAGACACAGCGGGGGCACAGATACGCAGTATTTT.

J is TRBJ2-7 and V is TRBV28; 7 positions match TRBD1. The V gene's germline CDR1 is MDHEN and CDR2 SYDVKM. J gave up 5 bases and V 1 base, and 17 bases lay outside the gene matches. The CDR3 has 18 amino acids. CDR3 in DNA: TGTGCCAGCAGTTTATATGCTCGTTGGGGACAGCTTGACCACGAGCAGTACTTC. This encodes CASSLYARWGQLDHEQYF.

The chain links TRBV28 to TRBJ1-1, with TRBD1 matching over 8 bases. This CDR3 is 14 amino acids long. Trimming removed 5 bases from V and 4 bases from J; junction bases left unmatched: 6. The germline CDR1 and CDR2 sequences are MDHEN and SYDVKM. CDR3 nucleotide sequence: TGTGCCAGCAGTCCGGACAGGGTGGTCACTGAAGCTTTCTTT. This sequence encodes CASSPDRVVTEAFF.

This clone was found once. The chain links TRBV19 to TRBJ2-1, with 11 bases lining up with TRBD2. The germline CDR1 and CDR2 sequences are LNHDA and SQIVND (reference sequence). CDR3 length: 18 amino acids. Unmatched junction bases numbered 13, after V lost 0 bases and J lost 9 bases. The CDR3: CASSIDLTGLADTREQFF. CDR3 nucleotide sequence: TGTGCCAGTAGTATAGATCTTACGGGACTAGCGGATACGCGTGAGCAGTTCTTC.

The rearrangement joins TRBV6-2 or TRBV6-3 to TRBJ2-3, with 12 positions matching TRBD2. The CDR3 extends over 16 amino acids. V gave up 4 bases and J gave up 3 bases; unmatched junction bases: 5. Germline assignment: CDR1 MNHEY and CDR2 SVGEGT. The CDR3 sequence is CASSWGLAGGTDTQYF. CDR3 sequence (DNA): TGTGCCAGCAGTTGGGGACTAGCGGGTGGAACAGATACGCAGTATTTT.

Many counts were recorded for this clone. The V gene is TRBV2, the J gene TRBJ1-1; no definite D call. The CDR3 is 11 residues long. Trimming pared 10 bases from V and 1 base from J, leaving 7 bases between. Germline CDR1 and CDR2: SNHLY and FYNNEI. The CDR3 coding sequence is TGTGCCACCTCAGGGAACACTGAAGCTTTCTTT. Translation gives CATSGNTEAFF.

V gene TRBV2 combines with J gene TRBJ1-1, with D tentatively TRBD1 (6 bases). V shed 1 base and J shed 1 base, with 10 bases lying between them. CDR3 size: 15 residues. CDR1 SNHLY and CDR2 FYNNEI come from the germline V gene. In nucleotides, the CDR3 is TGTGCCAGCAGTGAAGGGGGGACACCGAACACTGAAGCTTTCTTT. Translating it yields CASSEGGTPNTEAFF.

J is TRBJ2-6 and V is TRBV5-1; possibly TRBD2 for D (6 bases). The length of the CDR3 is 16 residues. The germline V gene has CDR1 SGHRS and CDR2 YFSETQ. V dropped 0 bases and J dropped 2 bases, with 9 bases sitting between them. The CDR3 DNA is TGCGCCAGCAGCTTGGACGGGGGAGCTGGGGCCAACGTCCTGACTTTC. Translating it yields CASSLDGGAGANVLTF. Full variable domain (outside the CDR3, taken from reference TRBV5-1 and TRBJ2-6): KAGVTQTPRYLIKTRGQQVTLSCSPISGHRSVSWYQQTPGQGLQFLFEYFSETQRNKGNFPGRFSGRQFSNSRSEMNVSTLELGDSALYLCASSLDGGAGANVLTFGAGSRLTVL.

This chain links TRBV6-1 with TRBJ2-6, with TRBD1 identical over 8 bases. The CDR3 consists of 17 residues. The germline CDR1 and CDR2 sequences are MNHNS and SASEGT. J was trimmed by 1 base and V by 5 bases; bases with no gene match: 7. Written as DNA, the CDR3 is TGTGCCAGCAGTAAAGACAGGGGAGATTCTGGGGCCAACGTCCTGACTTTC. Its translation is CASSKDRGDSGANVLTF.

The rearrangement uses TRBV4-2 and TRBJ2-2, with a weak D call TRBD1 (5 bases). V was cut by 2 bases and J by 3 bases, with 13 bases left in between. This CDR3 contains 16 residues. Germline lookup yields CDR1 LGHNA and CDR2 YNFKEQ. CDR3 protein: CASSQTGASDTGELFF. CDR3 DNA: TGTGCCAGCAGCCAAACAGGTGCTTCGGACACCGGGGAGCTGTTTTTT.

This chain uses TRBV11-2 with TRBJ1-1; a weak D match, TRBD1 (6 bases). Per the germline V gene, CDR1 is SGHAT and CDR2 is FQNNGV. The CDR3 consists of 16 residues. Trimming cost V 0 bases and J 6 bases, with 17 bases left between them. CDR3 region: CASSLEGRGVKAEAFF. CDR3 bases: TGTGCCAGCAGCTTAGAAGGCAGGGGAGTGAAGGCTGAAGCTTTCTTT.

This chain connects TRBV7-2 to TRBJ1-2, with 8 nucleotides matching TRBD1. The V and J ends lost 5 bases and 4 bases, in that order; junction bases with no gene match: 6. The CDR3 is 14 residues long. CDR1 SGHTA and CDR2 FQGNSA come from the germline V gene. The CDR3 is CASSPGQGGYGYTF. The CDR3 DNA sequence: TGTGCCAGCAGCCCCGGACAGGGCGGCTATGGCTACACCTTC.

The chain links TRBV19 to TRBJ2-2, with 12 bases lining up with TRBD2. The trim removed 6 bases at V and 5 bases at J, leaving 13 bases unmatched. Germline V gene data show CDR1 as LNHDA and CDR2 as SQIVND (reference sequence). The CDR3 length is 18 residues. This chain's CDR3 is CASSKRGLAGGKTGELFF. CDR3 DNA sequence: TGTGCCAGTAGCAAAAGAGGGCTAGCGGGGGGGAAAACCGGGGAGCTGTTTTTT. The full variable domain, completed using reference TRBV19 and TRBJ2-2, is DGGITQSPKYLFRKEGQNVTLSCEQNLNHDAMYWYRQDPGQGLRLIYYSQIVNDFQKGDIAEGYSVSREKKESFPLTVTSAQKNPTAFYLCASSKRGLAGGKTGELFFGEGSRLTVL.

This clone appeared once. The chain combines TRBV7-2 with TRBJ2-7, with 11 bases matching TRBD2. This CDR3 comprises 18 residues. V shed 2 bases, J shed 0 bases, and the junction held 9 bases outside the gene matches. From germline, CDR1 is SGHTA and CDR2 FQGNSA. The CDR3 reads CASSLKSGLADTSYEQYF. The CDR3 DNA is TGTGCCAGCAGCTTAAAGTCGGGACTAGCGGACACCTCCTACGAGCAGTACTTC.

The chain carries TRBV11-2 and TRBJ1-5; D unresolved. This CDR3 contains 12 residues. Germline CDR1 reads SGHAT; CDR2 reads FQNNGV. Trimming took off 5 bases at V and 10 bases at J, with 12 bases between the two ends. Here the CDR3 DNA reads TGTGCCAGCAGCCGGATCGAGGGCCCCCAGCATTTT. Its protein is CASSRIEGPQHF.